The sequence of this T cell receptor beta chain was determined in a study of regulatory T cells in long-lasting Graves disease. Study information: Over 5 years of antithyroid drugs with positive TSH receptor antibodies was taken to mean persistent Graves' disease.

Broader study findings: TCR diversity was lower in persistent Graves' patients (versus newly diagnosed ones). Preferential use of TRBV28, TRBJ1-2 and TRBJ2-5 was seen in persistent disease.

Building the TCR beta libraries relied on iRepertoire HTBI primers, and CDR3 regions underwent Arm-PCR. MiXCR, run by TCRdb on the multiplex PCR reads, gives a single entry per CDR3 protein. This sample yields about 470,000 distinct CDR3 sequences, of which roughly a fifth are seen a single time; about 6.6% belongs to the top ten. As for time point: persistent/refractory GD, antithyroid drugs over 5 years with positive TRAb. The TCR library used RNA extracted from PBMCs. Each of the patients was recruited from an endocrinology department situated in Xi'an, China. The sample holds many counts of this clonotype. Its matching antigen is unknown. V shed 3 bases and J 5 bases; nucleotides not matched to a gene: 4. CDR3 length equals 15 residues.

The chain couples TRBV12-3 or TRBV12-4 to TRBJ2-7; 13 positions match TRBD2. This clonotype was sampled from a female donor with Graves disease. The specimen was peripheral blood mononuclear cells (PBMCs), collected when the disease was refractory, from a patient treated with antithyroid drugs. The CDR3 DNA is TGTGCCAGCAGTTTGGGCGGGACTAGCGGGAACGAGCAGTACTTC. Amino acid sequence: CASSLGGTSGNEQYF.